What follows are 27 T cell receptor beta chains derived from one specimen sequenced in a study of T cell responses to AZD1222 COVID-19 vaccine. TCRdb's copy holds only in-frame clones and misses some; the assay was immunoSEQ multiplex PCR. The sample has about 140,000 clones, 80% to 90% seen once. Source: peripheral blood, taken on day 0 of AZD1222 vaccination. Source of these receptors: an adult in good health.

The V call is TRBV3-1 (or the pseudogene TRBV3-2), the J call TRBJ1-4; TRBD1 agrees at 12 bases. V was pared by 4 bases and J by 8 bases, with 5 bases of the junction left unmatched. In germline, CDR1 is LGHDT, CDR2 YNNKEL (reference sequence). The CDR3 is 15 residues long. CDR3 amino acids: CASSPSGTGGEKLFF. DNA of the CDR3: TGTGCCAGCAGCCCGAGCGGGACAGGGGGCGAAAAACTGTTTTTT.

The chain links TRBV6-5 to TRBJ2-3; D might be TRBD2 (6 bases). CDR3 length: 15 amino acids. Germline CDR1 and CDR2: MNHEY and SVGAGI. V gave up 4 bases and J gave up 2 bases, with 13 bases separating them. Here the CDR3 DNA reads TGTGCCAGCAGTTCCGGGACTCGTTCCACAGATACGCAGTATTTT. The encoded protein is CASSSGTRSTDTQYF.

The rearrangement links TRBV28 to TRBJ1-4; D is unresolved. The CDR3 extends over 13 amino acids. The V and J ends lost 9 bases and 9 bases respectively, with 17 bases between them. The germline V gene encodes CDR1 MDHEN and CDR2 SYDVKM. The CDR3 protein is CASSLAGSKKLFF. As DNA, the CDR3 is TGTGCCAGTAGTCTCGCGGGAAGTAAAAAACTGTTTTTT.

CDR3 DNA sequence: TGTGCCAGCAGTCCCGCAGCGGGCGCAACCTACGAGCAGTACTTC. Protein product: CASSPAAGATYEQYF. The chain recombines TRBV28 with TRBJ2-7, with TRBD2 as a possible D gene (6 bases). The CDR3 runs to 15 residues. V was shortened by 5 bases and J by 2 bases, with 16 bases between the two germline ends. Germline CDR1 reads MDHEN; CDR2 reads SYDVKM.

The rearrangement uses TRBV6-2 or TRBV6-3 and TRBJ2-1; D may be TRBD2 (6 bases). Trimming took off 4 bases at V and 1 base at J, with 17 bases between the two ends. CDR3 length equals 17 residues. CDR1 MNHEY and CDR2 SVGEGT come from the germline V gene. The CDR3 nucleotides read TGTGCCAGCAGTTCCCATGGGGAGCGGGTGTCCTACAATGAGCAGTTCTTC. Its translation is CASSSHGERVSYNEQFF.

This clone has at least ten counts. CDR3 protein: CASSYDPLRRYGYTF. DNA for the CDR3: TGTGCCAGCAGTTACGACCCTCTAAGACGCTATGGCTACACCTTC. This chain joins TRBV6-2 or TRBV6-3 and TRBJ1-2; D is undetermined. This CDR3 contains 15 residues. V lost 2 bases and J lost 4, with 14 bases in between. Germline CDR1 and CDR2: MNHEY and SVGEGT.

This chain links TRBV18 with TRBJ1-2, with D maybe TRBD1 (5 bases). The germline gives CDR1 KGHSH, CDR2 LQKENI. The ends were cut back, 5 bases at V and 6 bases at J, with 13 bases in the middle. CDR3 length: 13 residues. As DNA, the CDR3 is TGTGCCAGCTCAGCCACAGGATCGGATGGCTACACCTTC. This sequence encodes CASSATGSDGYTF.

J is TRBJ2-7 and V is TRBV6-5, with D perhaps matching TRBD2 (6 bases). Germline assignment: CDR1 MNHEY and CDR2 SVGAGI. V lost 1 base to trimming and J lost 7 bases, with 17 bases between them. The CDR3 runs to 15 residues. Written as DNA, the CDR3 is TGTGCCAGCAGTTACTACGGCGGGGCTGGGGAGGAGCAGTACTTC. Translating it yields CASSYYGGAGEEQYF.

This clone was seen more than once but under ten times. The chain employs TRBV15 and TRBJ1-6, with unresolved D. V lost 1 base and J 0 bases, leaving 10 bases between the germline ends. CDR3 size: 17 residues. The germline V gene encodes CDR1 LNHNV and CDR2 YYDKDF (reference sequence). The CDR3 DNA reads as TGTGCCACCAGCAGAGGACTTCCTAGCTCCTATAATTCACCCCTCCACTTT. Amino acids: CATSRGLPSSYNSPLHF.

The CDR3, as DNA: TGTGCCAGCAGTTACGGGGGCGGGGATAGCACAGATACGCAGTATTTT. Residues: CASSYGGGDSTDTQYF. The chain employs TRBV6-5 and TRBJ2-3; either TRBD1 or TRBD2 may fit D (6 bases each). The CDR3 extends over 16 amino acids. Germline V CDR1 and CDR2: MNHEY, SVGAGI. Trimming stripped 2 bases from V and 0 bases from J, with 12 bases between.

V and J are TRBV10-3 and TRBJ1-5; unclear D gene. V was pared by 0 bases and J by 7 bases, with 10 bases between. The germline V gene has CDR1 ENHRY and CDR2 SYGVKD. There are 14 residues in the CDR3. CDR3 DNA: TGTGCCATCAGTGAGTCAAATTTGGGGCAGCCCCAGCATTTT. Residues: CAISESNLGQPQHF.

This clone occurred once. The chain links TRBV19 to TRBJ1-5; 9 nucleotides line up with TRBD1. There are 16 residues in the CDR3. Looked up from germline, CDR1 is LNHDA and CDR2 is SQIVND (reference sequence). J gave up 7 bases and V 1 base, and 8 bases lay outside the gene matches. CDR3 region: CASSIAQGAFGQPQHF. In nucleotides, the CDR3 is TGTGCCAGTAGTATAGCACAGGGGGCCTTCGGACAGCCCCAGCATTTT. The whole variable domain, remainder taken from reference TRBV19 and TRBJ1-5, is DGGITQSPKYLFRKEGQNVTLSCEQNLNHDAMYWYRQDPGQGLRLIYYSQIVNDFQKGDIAEGYSVSREKKESFPLTVTSAQKNPTAFYLCASSIAQGAFGQPQHFGDGTRLSIL.

V and J are TRBV7-2 and TRBJ1-1; D may be TRBD1 (6 bases). CDR1 is SGHTA, CDR2 FQGNSA, per germline. This CDR3 spans 15 amino acids. V was shortened by 5 bases and J by 4 bases, with 17 bases between the two germline ends. The CDR3 spells CASSPSGTLLTEAFF. The CDR3 DNA is TGTGCCAGCAGCCCTTCCGGGACACTTCTCACTGAAGCTTTCTTT. Full variable domain (remainder filled in from reference TRBV7-2 and TRBJ1-1): GAGVSQSPSNKVTEKGKDVELRCDPISGHTALYWYRQSLGQGLEFLIYFQGNSAPDKSGLPSDRFSAERTGGSVSTLTIQRTQQEDSAVYLCASSPSGTLLTEAFFGQGTRLTVV.

The chain employs TRBV6-1 and TRBJ2-5; TRBD2 aligns across 10 bases. Looked up from germline, CDR1 is MNHNS and CDR2 is SASEGT. The CDR3 runs 16 residues. After removal of 2 bases from V and 1 base from J, the junction contained 4 bases not matched to a gene. CDR3 loop: CASSEWSSGGQETQYF. CDR3 DNA sequence: TGTGCCAGCAGTGAATGGTCTAGCGGGGGCCAAGAGACCCAGTACTTC.

The CDR3 region has the DNA TGCGCCAGCAGCTTGGAGGTAGGGCCGGGAAGCGAGCAGTACTTC. Protein product: CASSLEVGPGSEQYF. This rearrangement joins TRBV5-1 to TRBJ2-7, with D maybe TRBD2 (5 bases). The CDR3 spans 15 residues. Germline V gives CDR1 SGHRS, CDR2 YFSETQ. V was pared by 0 bases and J by 6 bases, with 16 bases between.

The chain couples TRBV10-3 to TRBJ2-1; TRBD2 agrees at 7 bases. The germline V gene encodes CDR1 ENHRY and CDR2 SYGVKD. V lost 10 bases, J lost 0 bases, and 6 bases stayed unmatched. CDR3 length: 14 residues. This CDR3 reads CASQRGSSYNEQFF. CDR3 nucleotide sequence: TGTGCCAGTCAGCGGGGTAGCTCCTACAATGAGCAGTTCTTC.

The chain has TRBV7-2 and TRBJ1-2, with D possibly TRBD1 on 5 matching bases. The CDR3 runs to 17 residues. V was trimmed by 5 bases and J by 0 bases, leaving 19 bases between them. Germline-derived CDR1 and CDR2 are SGHTA and FQGNSA. CDR3 coding DNA: TGTGCCAGCAGCCCGCAAGGGACTGCAACAACTAACTATGGCTACACCTTC. It is translated as CASSPQGTATTNYGYTF.

J is TRBJ2-3 and V is TRBV7-2, with a weak D call TRBD2 (6 bases). The CDR3 has 14 residues. Trimming took off 4 bases at V and 1 base at J, with 9 bases between the two ends. Germline values: CDR1 SGHTA, CDR2 FQGNSA. The CDR3 DNA follows: TGTGCCAGCAGCTCCGGGACTGGCACAGATACGCAGTATTTT. Protein product: CASSSGTGTDTQYF.

The chain carries TRBV6-6 and TRBJ1-2; TRBD1 is a possible D gene (5 bases). The germline V and J ends were trimmed by 6 bases and 1 base, with 18 bases remaining between them. CDR1 MNHNY and CDR2 SVGAGI come from the germline V gene (reference sequence). The CDR3 length is 16 residues. The CDR3 DNA reads as TGTGCCAGCAGGCAACCCCGAACAGGTCTTAACTATGGCTACACCTTC. It codes for CASRQPRTGLNYGYTF.

The rearrangement links TRBV29-1 to TRBJ2-1; TRBD1 agrees at 12 bases. Germline lookup yields CDR1 SQVTM and CDR2 ANQGSEA. V lost 8 bases, J lost 3 bases, and 14 bases stayed unmatched. There are 17 residues in the CDR3. CDR3 bases: TGCAGCCCGGGGAGGGACAGGGGGCCTTCAGTCTACAATGAGCAGTTCTTC. Its translation: CSPGRDRGPSVYNEQFF.

The chain joins TRBV5-1 to TRBJ1-6; D remains ambiguous. The CDR3 is 16 residues long. Germline CDR1 SGHRS, CDR2 YFSETQ. Trimming cost V 0 bases and J 11 bases, with 18 bases left between them. The CDR3 sequence: CASSLALGSITTPLHF. In nucleotides, the CDR3 is TGCGCCAGCAGCTTGGCGTTGGGCAGCATCACAACACCCCTCCACTTT.

This rearrangement joins TRBV18 to TRBJ2-3, with 9 bases that match TRBD1. The CDR3 spans 15 residues. With V trimmed by 4 bases and J by 2 bases, 4 bases remained unmatched. CDR1 is KGHSH, CDR2 LQKENI, per germline. The CDR3 sequence is CASSLRDRATDTQYF. The CDR3 DNA sequence: TGTGCCAGCTCACTCCGGGACAGGGCCACAGATACGCAGTATTTT.

The J gene is TRBJ2-7, the V gene TRBV6-1, with D perhaps matching TRBD1 or TRBD2 (6 bases each). Germline assignment: CDR1 MNHNS and CDR2 SASEGT. V was clipped by 1 base and J by 4 bases, with 11 bases between them. The CDR3 runs 14 residues. The CDR3 sequence is CASSEVTGRYEQYF. As DNA, the CDR3 is TGTGCCAGCAGTGAAGTAACAGGGAGGTACGAGCAGTACTTC.

This clone was counted once. V and J are TRBV5-6 and TRBJ1-4, with 10 bases that match TRBD1. Germline trimming cut 4 bases from V and 5 bases from J; bases unmatched to any gene: 5. There are 15 residues in the CDR3. Germline-derived CDR1 and CDR2 are SGHDT and YYEEEE. Here the CDR3 reads CASSPMGQGNEKLFF. CDR3 DNA: TGTGCCAGCAGCCCGATGGGACAGGGGAATGAAAAACTGTTTTTT.

This chain joins TRBV29-1 and TRBJ2-7; no reliable D call. CDR1 and CDR2 (germline): SQVTM, ANQGSEA. The CDR3 has 14 amino acids. V gave up 0 bases and J gave up 7 bases, with 16 bases separating them. The chain's CDR3 is CSVEDARPPREQYF. The CDR3 DNA reads as TGCAGCGTTGAAGATGCACGACCTCCGAGAGAGCAGTACTTC.

The CDR3 spells CASSQILPETTGELFF. The CDR3 nucleotides are TGTGCCAGCTCACAAATCCTCCCGGAAACCACCGGGGAGCTGTTTTTT. The chain couples TRBV18 to TRBJ2-2; D not resolved. Deletions cut 4 bases from V and 4 bases from J, with 16 bases between. Germline CDR1 reads KGHSH; CDR2 reads LQKENI. This CDR3 contains 16 residues. The whole variable domain, remainder taken from reference TRBV18 and TRBJ2-2, is NAGVMQNPRHLVRRRGQEARLRCSPMKGHSHVYWYRQLPEEGLKFMVYLQKENIIDESGMPKERFSAEFPKEGPSILRIQQVVRGDSAAYFCASSQILPETTGELFFGEGSRLTVL.

The chain recombines TRBV7-6 with TRBJ2-5; weak D call: TRBD2 (5 bases). CDR3 size: 16 residues. The V end was cut by 2 bases, the J end by 1 base, with 14 bases between. Germline values: CDR1 SGHVS, CDR2 FNYEAQ. In DNA form, the CDR3 reads TGTGCCAGCAGCTTACCCCCCTCCAGCGGCCAAGAGACCCAGTACTTC. Residues: CASSLPPSSGQETQYF. Full variable domain (remainder filled in from reference TRBV7-6 and TRBJ2-5): GAGVSQSPRYKVTKRGQDVALRCDPISGHVSLYWYRQALGQGPEFLTYFNYEAQQDKSGLPNDRFSAERPEGSISTLTIQRTEQRDSAMYRCASSLPPSSGQETQYFGPGTRLLVL.